The TCR beta chain under discussion was sequenced for a study of cytomegalovirus exposure and HLA in healthy donors. Study as a whole: An earlier analysis identified 117 million unique TCR beta sequences in approximately 190 million T cells. General study results and limits: When analyzed later, a missense DCLRE1C variant was found to be linked to TCR beta V- and J-gene trimming. Three chains linked to CMV were shown in vitro to be specific for CMV antigens. Exclusion as indistinguishable affected some V segments, including TRBV6-2 and TRBV6-3.

The V gene lost 3 bases and the J gene lost 5 bases, with 19 bases spanning the gap. The germline V gene has CDR1 MNHNS and CDR2 SASEGT. The CDR3 spans 16 residues. The PCR was carried out with 60 Vbeta primers and 13 Jbeta primers. The protocol was immunoSEQ multiplex PCR, while the TCRdb copy is restricted to in-frame clones and leaves out a portion. The sample lists roughly 160,000 clones, almost 75% occurring once. This clone showed up just once. Its antigen is not known. The material sequenced was PBMCs. The clonotype was recovered from a young woman in good health and CMV-seropositive. This chain uses TRBV6-1 with TRBJ2-5; a weak D match, TRBD2 (5 bases). The CDR3 DNA reads as TGTGCCAGCAGTGACCCTGGACTGGTGGGTTGGGAGACCCAGTACTTC. Amino acids: CASSDPGLVGWETQYF.